One sample yielded the 3 T cell receptor beta chains listed below, sequenced in a study of blood T cells in healthy people across ages. Combining a sample-barcoded 5' primer with a J-beta primer mix, a second PCR ran for roughly 6 to 12 cycles. TCRdb fed the 5' RACE reads into MiXCR, producing one record per CDR3 protein. The sample has more than 500,000 distinct CDR3 sequences, about 25% seen once. This sample was shared with a second study, whose subject was T cells of mothers and their children.

The sample was blood. The source is a boy aged 2-9 years in good health.

The chain combines TRBV12-3 or TRBV12-4 with TRBJ2-1, with D perhaps matching TRBD2 (5 bases). The CDR3 totals 14 residues. V lost 7 bases and J 0 bases, leaving 10 bases between the germline ends. DNA for the CDR3: TGTGCCAGCACCCCCGGGGACTCCTACAATGAGCAGTTCTTC. It encodes CASTPGDSYNEQFF.

This clonotype has just a few counts. The chain joins TRBV7-9 to TRBJ1-1; no firm D call. The ends were cut back, 8 bases at V and 6 bases at J, with 19 bases in the middle. This CDR3 is 14 amino acids long. Germline assignment: CDR1 SEHNR and CDR2 FQNEAQ (reference sequence). The CDR3 sequence: CASVAIRQSPEAFF. CDR3 bases: TGTGCCAGCGTTGCTATTAGGCAGTCTCCTGAAGCTTTCTTT.

This clonotype was seen only a few times. The V and J genes are TRBV9 and TRBJ1-3; D remains ambiguous. Trimming removed 4 bases at V and 0 bases at J, with 8 bases between. Per the germline V gene, CDR1 is SGDLS and CDR2 is YYNGEE. The CDR3 spans 14 residues. Written as DNA, the CDR3 is TGTGCCAGCAGCCTGGAGCACTCTGGAAACACCATATATTTT. Translated: CASSLEHSGNTIYF.